These 10 T cell receptor beta chains originate from one sample sequenced in a study of cytomegalovirus exposure and HLA in healthy donors. Amplification used 60 Vbeta primers and 13 Jbeta primers. TCRdb's copy holds only in-frame clones and misses some; the assay was immunoSEQ multiplex PCR. The table records over 200,000 clones, about 80% of them present only once. The sequenced sample was PBMCs. The receptor source for this set is a woman between 40 and 50 years old in good health and CMV-seronegative.

The chain carries TRBV4-1 and TRBJ2-3; 12 positions match TRBD2. Looked up from germline, CDR1 is MGHRA and CDR2 is YSYEKL. The junction had 8 bases not matched to a gene; V was cut back by 0 bases and J by 1 base. This CDR3 region has 19 residues. CDR3 nucleotide sequence: TGCGCCAGCAGCCAAGATGGGCTAGCGGGGGGGGAGGGCACAGATACGCAGTATTTT. This encodes CASSQDGLAGGEGTDTQYF.

This clone was counted a single time. The J gene is TRBJ1-1, the V gene TRBV30; D not certain. Trimming left V 4 bases short and J 0 bases short, with 12 bases between. The length of the CDR3 is 14 residues. Germline CDR1 GTSNPN, CDR2 SVGIG (reference sequence). The DNA for the CDR3 is TGTGCCTGGATCTCGCAAGCCTTGAACACTGAAGCTTTCTTT. It yields the protein CAWISQALNTEAFF.

This clone was seen once. This rearrangement joins TRBV6-5 to TRBJ1-1; TRBD1 might be the D (5 bases). The CDR3 runs to 14 residues. V lost 6 bases, J lost 8 bases, and 19 bases lay in between. Looked up from germline, CDR1 is MNHEY and CDR2 is SVGAGI. The CDR3 sequence is CASSATQGLGEAFF. The DNA for the CDR3 is TGTGCCAGCAGCGCGACGCAGGGTTTAGGAGAAGCTTTCTTT.

V is TRBV6-1 and J is TRBJ1-5, with D uncertain. Trimming removed 2 bases from V and 6 bases from J, with 14 bases in between. Per the germline V gene, CDR1 is MNHNS and CDR2 is SASEGT. This CDR3 is built from 15 residues. The CDR3 spells CASSEQSTRVQPQHF. The CDR3 DNA is TGTGCCAGCAGTGAACAAAGTACGAGGGTTCAGCCCCAGCATTTT.

This clone showed up just once. This rearrangement joins TRBV6-5 to TRBJ2-3; D possibly corresponds to TRBD1 (5 bases). Trimming removed 0 bases at V and 4 bases at J, with 14 bases between. CDR1 MNHEY and CDR2 SVGAGI come from the germline V gene. This CDR3 contains 16 residues. The CDR3 nucleotides are TGTGCCAGCAGTTACTCGGGCCAGGGTGAGGCAGATACGCAGTATTTT. Translated: CASSYSGQGEADTQYF.

The chain employs TRBV11-2 and TRBJ2-3; the D gene is possibly TRBD2 (6 bases). Germline V gives CDR1 SGHAT, CDR2 FQNNGV. Trimming took 4 bases from V and 2 from J, leaving 16 bases between them. CDR3 length: 16 residues. CDR3 DNA sequence: TGTGCCAGCAGCTCGGGACTCCTCGTAATCACAGATACGCAGTATTTT. It is translated as CASSSGLLVITDTQYF.

J is TRBJ2-3 and V is TRBV28, with TRBD2 as a possible D gene (8 bases). Deletions cut 6 bases from V and 7 bases from J, with 20 bases between. CDR1 is MDHEN and CDR2 is SYDVKM in the germline V gene. The CDR3 is 15 amino acids. CDR3 region: CASRREGAQAYTQYF. As DNA, the CDR3 is TGTGCCAGCAGACGGGAGGGGGCGCAAGCATATACGCAGTATTTT.

In this sample, this clone turned up a few times. The chain is built from TRBV4-1 and TRBJ1-5; possibly TRBD1 for D (5 bases). The CDR3 has 15 residues. In germline, CDR1 is MGHRA, CDR2 YSYEKL. Trimming removed 1 base from V and 4 bases from J, with 11 bases in between. CDR3 DNA: TGCGCCAGCAGCCAAGCCCGGGACTATAATCAGCCCCAGCATTTT. This sequence encodes CASSQARDYNQPQHF.

There are a few counts of this clone. The CDR3 bases are TGCGCCAGCAGGCCGGGAAGCTCCTACGAGCAGTACTTC. Translated, it gives CASRPGSSYEQYF. This chain joins TRBV5-1 and TRBJ2-7, with D possibly TRBD2 on 5 matching bases. The length of the CDR3 is 13 residues. CDR1 SGHRS and CDR2 YFSETQ come from the germline V gene. Between the trimmed V and J ends, which lost 5 bases and 0 bases, there was a span of 9 bases.

V and J are TRBV4-3 and TRBJ2-3; TRBD2 agrees at 13 bases. V gave up 1 base and J gave up 4 bases; unmatched junction bases: 11. CDR3 length equals 19 residues. Germline-derived CDR1 and CDR2 are LGHNA and YSLEER. The CDR3 loop reads CASSQGLRLAGGGADTQYF. Written as DNA, the CDR3 is TGCGCCAGCAGCCAAGGACTCCGACTAGCGGGGGGCGGAGCAGATACGCAGTATTTT.